This T cell receptor beta chain was obtained from a study of PD-L1 blockade in urothelial cancer. Background on the study: The patients first took atezolizumab at some point between 2014 and 2015, receiving 1,200 mg intravenously every 3 weeks. The median T cell count in blood samples was approximately 140,000.

The CDR3 has 15 amino acids. Trimming left V 1 base short and J 5 bases short, with 14 bases between. Germline V gene data show CDR1 as SGHDN and CDR2 as FVKESK. The number of samples from each patient was between 1 and 8, taken pretreatment and on-treatment. A note on this clone: Its antigen is currently unknown.

Findings of the study overall: When pretreatment blood TCR clonality was below the median, it predicted better survival.

Some clones are missing from TCRdb's copy, which holds only in-frame ones; the method was immunoSEQ multiplex PCR. The table shows tens of thousands of clones, with roughly four fifths occurring only once. J is TRBJ2-5 and V is TRBV14; the D gene is possibly TRBD1 (6 bases). The specimen was PBMCs, collected around atezolizumab (anti-PD-L1) treatment. The receptor was isolated from a man in his sixties with urothelial cancer. CDR3 coding DNA: TGTGCCAGCAGCCAAGTGGGGGCCGGCAGGGAGACCCAGTACTTC. Translation: CASSQVGAGRETQYF. Supplemented by reference TRBV14 and TRBJ2-5, the full variable domain reads EAGVTQFPSHSVIEKGQTVTLRCDPISGHDNLYWYRRVMGKEIKFLLHFVKESKQDESGMPNNRFLAERTGGTYSTLKVQPAELEDSGVYFCASSQVGAGRETQYFGPGTRLLVL.